This T cell receptor beta chain is from a study of T cell responses to AZD1222 COVID-19 vaccine. Generated by immunoSEQ multiplex PCR, the TCRdb table keeps only in-frame clones and is missing some. The repertoire has under 200,000 clones, approximately 90% of them found once; the top ten carry about 4.4%. The CDR3 covers 14 residues. CDR1 is WNHNN and CDR2 is SYGVQD in the germline V gene (reference sequence). J was trimmed by 9 bases and V by 2 bases; bases with no gene match: 7. This chain links TRBV10-1 with TRBJ2-1; TRBD2 agrees at 7 bases. The TCR was taken from an adult in good health. The sequences come from peripheral blood, collected on day 0 of AZD1222 vaccination. DNA for the CDR3: TGCGCCAGCAGTGAGAGCGGGAAAGGCACTGAGCAGTTCTTC. Translated, it gives CASSESGKGTEQFF.